A selection of T cell receptor beta chains follows, all from one sample in a study of human T cells and chemical hapten exposure. TCRdb passed the RACE reads through MiXCR, listing each CDR3 protein once. Altogether some 200,000 distinct CDR3 sequences are present, almost 30% being singletons, with the ten largest covering under 3%. Specimen: whole blood, collected in connection with sensitization to the hapten diphenylcyclopropenone (DPC). All receptors derive from a woman aged 25 to 39 with alopecia areata. Some clones in this sample may be carry-over from other donors' samples. Each CDR3 is given with its conserved first and last residue. D genes are given only for firm matches. Rows give clone size only sometimes, using once, few, many, or a class for an expanded clone.

d_call	clone_size	j_call	v_call	cdr3_aa	cdr3_nt
TRBD2	-	TRBJ2-1	TRBV3-1	CASSQFGGGVNEQFF	TGTGCCAGCAGCCAATTTGGCGGGGGGGTCAATGAGCAGTTCTTC
TRBD1	few	TRBJ2-3	TRBV30	CAWSVSGTGGADTQYF	TGTGCCTGGAGTGTATCCGGGACAGGGGGCGCAGATACGCAGTATTTT
-	-	TRBJ1-2	TRBV28	CASSDRLNYGYTF	TGTGCCAGCAGTGACAGGCTAAACTATGGCTACACCTTC
-	few	TRBJ1-5	TRBV12-3/TRBV12-4	CASTPGGGYNQPQHF	TGTGCCAGCACCCCTGGGGGGGGGTACAATCAGCCCCAGCATTTT
-	-	TRBJ2-3	TRBV28	CASSLRFPDTQYF	TGTGCCAGCAGTTTACGTTTCCCAGATACGCAGTATTTT
-	many	TRBJ1-1	TRBV6-2/TRBV6-3	CASSNPGLSAFF	TGTGCCAGCAGTAACCCGGGACTTTCGGCTTTCTTT
TRBD1	many	TRBJ2-3	TRBV6-2/TRBV6-3	CASRKLRDSFFTDTQYF	TGTGCCAGCAGGAAATTACGGGACAGTTTTTTCACAGATACGCAGTATTTT
TRBD2	-	TRBJ2-1	TRBV6-2/TRBV6-3	CASSWGSGYNEQFF	TGTGCCAGCAGTTGGGGTAGCGGGTACAATGAGCAGTTCTTC
-	few	TRBJ1-1	TRBV28	CAAMGGWNTEAFF	TGTGCCGCCATGGGGGGCTGGAACACTGAAGCTTTCTTT
-	few	TRBJ2-2	TRBV2	CASSGFLRQANTGELFF	TGTGCCAGCAGTGGGTTTTTGAGGCAGGCGAACACCGGGGAGCTGTTTTTT
TRBD2	-	TRBJ2-1	TRBV29-1	CSPRGLAGGSTYNEQFF	TGCAGCCCCCGGGGACTAGCGGGAGGGTCCACCTACAATGAGCAGTTCTTC
-	-	TRBJ1-3	TRBV10-1	CASSTGISGNTIYF	TGCGCCAGCAGCACAGGGATATCTGGAAACACCATATATTTT
TRBD2	few	TRBJ2-2	TRBV7-3	CASSLTSGSRDTGELFF	TGTGCCAGCAGCTTAACTAGCGGGAGTAGAGACACCGGGGAGCTGTTTTTT
-	-	TRBJ2-7	TRBV6-1	CASSEAHSDYEQYF	TGTGCCAGCAGTGAAGCCCACAGTGACTACGAGCAGTACTTC
TRBD1	-	TRBJ2-7	TRBV10-3	CAIAGTGTKLYF	TGTGCCATCGCCGGGACAGGGACAAAGCTGTACTTC
-	-	TRBJ1-1	TRBV4-3	CASSQGAGIPEAFF	TGCGCCAGCAGCCAAGGGGCAGGGATTCCTGAAGCTTTCTTT
TRBD1	-	TRBJ1-1	TRBV29-1	CSVDSGQGNEAFF	TGCAGCGTTGACTCAGGACAGGGTAATGAAGCTTTCTTT
TRBD2	-	TRBJ2-3	TRBV10-3	CAISGLAGGYTDTQYF	TGTGCCATCAGCGGACTAGCGGGGGGGTACACAGATACGCAGTATTTT
-	-	TRBJ2-7	TRBV18	CASSPRGGRRAPAYEQYF	TGTGCCAGCTCACCAAGGGGTGGAAGGAGGGCCCCGGCCTACGAGCAGTACTTC
-	few	TRBJ2-7	TRBV6-1	CASSAQGSQDEQYF	TGTGCCAGCAGCGCACAGGGTTCTCAGGATGAGCAGTACTTC
-	many	TRBJ1-2	TRBV24-1	CATSASDRPYGYTF	TGTGCCACCAGTGCCTCCGACAGGCCCTATGGCTACACCTTC
-	-	TRBJ1-4	TRBV19	CASSITGVGNEKLFF	TGTGCCAGTAGTATTACGGGCGTGGGGAACGAAAAACTGTTTTTT
-	-	TRBJ2-1	TRBV7-2	CASSKSGAGYNEQFF	TGTGCCAGCAGCAAAAGTGGAGCGGGCTACAATGAGCAGTTCTTC